The present TCR beta chain was sequenced within a study of human T cells and chemical hapten exposure. This clonotype was counted at least ten times. Documented time point: patch test 1, 2 weeks after DPC sensitization. Stated treatment: therapeutic diphenylcyclopropenone sensitization with weekly scalp DPC. TCRdb re-analysed the RACE reads in MiXCR, keeping a single row per CDR3 protein. This sample has a few hundred thousand distinct CDR3 sequences, with approximately 5% found just once. This CDR3 comprises 14 residues. CDR1 SGHTA and CDR2 FQGNSA come from the germline V gene. V dropped 1 base and J dropped 9; count of bases not matched to a gene: 3.

The sequence came from a woman between 50 and 59 years old with alopecia areata. Some clones in this sample may be carry-over from other donors' samples. This rearrangement joins TRBV7-2 to TRBJ2-4; 10 bases align to TRBD1. Sequenced here: whole blood, sampled in connection with sensitization to the hapten diphenylcyclopropenone (DPC). The CDR3 sequence is CASSLGRTGGIQYF. CDR3 sequence (DNA): TGTGCCAGCAGCTTAGGAAGGACAGGGGGCATTCAGTACTTC.